The clone carrying this TCR beta chain came up many times. The target antigen is unknown. No fewer than 6 million PBMCs went into each sample. Per sample, at least 6 micrograms of total RNA were extracted. The data were taken from a study of blood T cells in healthy people across ages. Study-wide results and caveats: Long-lived and aged donors differed, with more naive CD4+ cells and higher diversity in the long-lived. Diversity of TCR beta per million T cells declined in a roughly linear way with age.

The CDR3 sequence is 14 residues long. Between the trimmed V and J ends, which lost 0 bases and 3 bases, there was a span of 9 bases. Germline CDR1 reads SGHRS; CDR2 reads YFSETQ. Combining a sample-barcoded 5' primer with a J-beta primer mix, a second PCR ran for roughly 7 to 11 cycles. MiXCR, run by TCRdb on the 5' RACE reads, gives a single entry per CDR3 protein. The sample shows about 1,800,000 distinct CDR3 sequences, roughly 30% of them seen only once. The TCR comes from a young woman in good health. Sequences were obtained from blood. The rearrangement uses TRBV5-1 and TRBJ2-5; D unclear. The CDR3 nucleotides are TGCGCCAGCAGCTTGGACTACGAAGAAGAGACCCAGTACTTC. It is translated as CASSLDYEEETQYF.